What follows describes a single T cell receptor beta chain. From around 500 ng of total RNA, TCR beta-specific cDNA was reverse-transcribed using a constant-region primer. Modified slightly, ARM-PCR produced TCR beta libraries over three nested multiplex PCR rounds. TRBV1-TRBV30 forward and Cbeta reverse primers drove the first two roughly 10-cycle rounds. TCRdb reprocessed the multiplex PCR reads with MiXCR, giving one entry per CDR3 protein. In the table there are approximately 40,000 distinct CDR3 sequences, approximately 73% of which are singletons. This record comes from a study of tumor-infiltrating lymphocytes in primary liver carcinoma. Between roughly 20 and 33 mg of unsorted bulk tissue served as the source from which RNA and DNA were co-extracted. V lost 1 base, J lost 3 bases, and 7 bases stayed unmatched. The CDR3 is 16 amino acids. Looked up from germline, CDR1 is SGHTA and CDR2 is FQGNSA.

Sample: liver tumor tissue from sampling region 2. Described subset: tumor region T2, inferior pole. This chain connects TRBV7-2 to TRBJ2-7; 9 nucleotides agree with TRBD2. This receptor was identified in a man in his forties or fifties with primary liver carcinoma and hepatitis B virus infection. As DNA, the CDR3 is TGTGCCAGCAGCTTAGAAGGCGGGAGGGCCGTCTACGAGCAGTACTTC. It specifies CASSLEGGRAVYEQYF.